The clone carrying this T cell receptor (beta chain) was observed a few times. Its matching antigen is unknown. The data were obtained in a study of T cells after yellow fever vaccination. A single record per CDR3 protein comes from TCRdb applying MiXCR to the 5' RACE reads. Of just under 600,000 distinct CDR3 sequences in the sample, approximately 12% are singletons; the top ten hold more than 13%. Looked up from germline, CDR1 is DFQATT and CDR2 is SNEGSKA (reference sequence). The trim removed 1 base at V and 2 bases at J, leaving 20 bases unmatched. The CDR3 loop spans 20 amino acids. Study-wide results and caveats: The presence of abundant clonotypes contaminating from the bulk population was possible in FACS-sorted repertoires.

The material sequenced was PBMCs, taken on the day of the yellow fever booster vaccination. V and J are TRBV20-1 and TRBJ2-3, with 8 bases lining up with TRBD2. The TCR originated in a man aged 30 to 39 who received the YFV17D yellow fever vaccine. The CDR3 DNA reads as TGCAGTGCTAGAGGTTATATAGCGGGAACGAATAACGGATCCACAGATACGCAGTATTTT. It specifies CSARGYIAGTNNGSTDTQYF.